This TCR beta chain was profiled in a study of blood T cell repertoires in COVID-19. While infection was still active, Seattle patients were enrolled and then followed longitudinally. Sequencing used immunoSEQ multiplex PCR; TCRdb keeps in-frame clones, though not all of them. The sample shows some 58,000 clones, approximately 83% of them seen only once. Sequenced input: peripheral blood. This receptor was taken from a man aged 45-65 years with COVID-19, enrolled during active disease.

The CDR3 sequence is CASSSAGGYNEQFF. DNA of the CDR3: TGCGCCAGCAGCTCAGCGGGAGGGTACAATGAGCAGTTCTTC. This sequence joins TRBV5-1 and TRBJ2-1; 10 bases are a match to TRBD2. Germline-derived CDR1 and CDR2 are SGHRS and YFSETQ. J was trimmed by 4 bases and V by 3 bases; bases with no gene match: 1. The CDR3 has 14 residues.